Below are 17 T cell receptor beta chains sequenced from a single sample in a study of blood T cell repertoires in COVID-19. Repertoires were generated with immunoSEQ multiplex PCR, while TCRdb's copy carries only in-frame clones and drops some. Of under 350,000 clones in the sample, roughly 85% were seen once. Sequencing input: PBMCs or T cells enriched from blood (not recorded which). These receptors came from a woman in her forties with acute COVID-19.

The chain has TRBV5-1 and TRBJ1-1; 7 bases fit TRBD1. Germline V lookup: CDR1 SGHRS, CDR2 YFSETQ. The length of the CDR3 is 14 residues. J was trimmed by 0 bases and V by 6 bases; bases with no gene match: 5. DNA of the CDR3: TGCGCCAGCACCCGGGACAGCCTGAACACTGAAGCTTTCTTT. Protein sequence: CASTRDSLNTEAFF.

The chain carries TRBV5-1 and TRBJ2-4; the match to TRBD1 covers 8 bases. The CDR3 spans 14 residues. Germline V CDR1 and CDR2: SGHRS, YFSETQ. The trim removed 3 bases at V and 8 bases at J, leaving 7 bases unmatched. The CDR3 bases are TGCGCCAGCAGCTCGCAGGGGGCTAAAGACATTCAGTACTTC. Residues: CASSSQGAKDIQYF. Full variable domain (rest looked up from reference TRBV5-1 and TRBJ2-4): KAGVTQTPRYLIKTRGQQVTLSCSPISGHRSVSWYQQTPGQGLQFLFEYFSETQRNKGNFPGRFSGRQFSNSRSEMNVSTLELGDSALYLCASSSQGAKDIQYFGAGTRLSVL.

Many counts were recorded for this clone. The genes are TRBV12-2 and TRBJ2-5; TRBD2 is the table's D call and was not checked against the DNA. TRBV12-2 is described as a pseudogene. The CDR3 is made up of 18 amino acids. In DNA, the CDR3 is TGTGCAAGTCGCCCTACCGGGACTAGTCACTTCTACCAAGAGACCCAGTACTTC. It translates to CASRPTGTSHFYQETQYF.

V gene TRBV5-1 combines with J gene TRBJ1-4; D might be TRBD1 (6 bases). Deletions cut 0 bases from V and 0 bases from J, with 12 bases between. This CDR3 is built from 17 residues. Germline assignment: CDR1 SGHRS and CDR2 YFSETQ. CDR3 sequence (DNA): TGCGCCAGCAGCTTGGTGGGGACACAGGCAACTAATGAAAAACTGTTTTTT. It specifies CASSLVGTQATNEKLFF. The complete variable domain, with remaining parts taken from reference TRBV5-1 and TRBJ1-4, reads KAGVTQTPRYLIKTRGQQVTLSCSPISGHRSVSWYQQTPGQGLQFLFEYFSETQRNKGNFPGRFSGRQFSNSRSEMNVSTLELGDSALYLCASSLVGTQATNEKLFFGSGTQLSVL.

This chain uses TRBV6-1 with TRBJ1-4, with 9 bases matching TRBD1. CDR3 length equals 15 residues. Losses at the gene ends were 3 bases for V and 8 bases for J; bases not matched to a gene: 7. Germline V gene data show CDR1 as MNHNS and CDR2 as SASEGT. The CDR3 DNA reads TGTGCCAGCAGTGATATGGGACAGGGACAGGAAAAACTGTTTTTT. As protein: CASSDMGQGQEKLFF.

V gene TRBV6-5 combines with J gene TRBJ1-1; TRBD1 aligns across 7 bases. Germline loops: CDR1 MNHEY, CDR2 SVGAGI. V gave up 4 bases and J gave up 1 base; unmatched junction bases: 3. This CDR3 contains 14 residues. Here the CDR3 DNA reads TGTGCCAGCAGTTCCGGGACAGCGAACACTGAAGCTTTCTTT. Residues: CASSSGTANTEAFF.

The chain employs TRBV20-1 and TRBJ1-5, with D unresolved. CDR3 length: 11 residues. Per the germline V gene, CDR1 is DFQATT and CDR2 is SNEGSKA (reference sequence). Trimming pared 3 bases from V and 5 bases from J, leaving 5 bases between. Here the CDR3 DNA reads TGCAGTGCTAGTCAGGATCAGCCCCAGCATTTT. Its translation is CSASQDQPQHF.

CDR3 in DNA: TGTGCCAGCAGCGGGGGGGTCGGGGCCTCCTACGAGCAGTACTTC. This codes for CASSGGVGASYEQYF. The V call is TRBV5-4, the J call TRBJ2-7; 7 nucleotides line up with TRBD2. The CDR3 runs 15 residues. Trimming at V came to 4 bases and at J to 0 bases, leaving 7 bases not matched to a gene. Per germline, CDR1 SGHNT and CDR2 YYREEE (reference sequence). Full variable domain (outside the CDR3, taken from reference TRBV5-4 and TRBJ2-7): ETGVTQSPTHLIKTRGQQVTLRCSSQSGHNTVSWYQQALGQGPQFIFQYYREEENGRGNFPPRFSGLQFPNYSSELNVNALELDDSALYLCASSGGVGASYEQYFGPGTRLTVT.

The chain employs TRBV19 and TRBJ1-6, with TRBD1 matching 8 bases. There are 15 residues in the CDR3. Losses at the gene ends were 5 bases for V and 10 bases for J; bases not matched to a gene: 10. Looked up from germline, CDR1 is LNHDA and CDR2 is SQIVND (reference sequence). CDR3 sequence: CASSGGDRGQSPLHF. The CDR3 DNA follows: TGTGCCAGTAGTGGGGGTGACAGGGGACAATCACCCCTCCACTTT.

The V call is TRBV9, the J call TRBJ2-2; 9 nucleotides match TRBD1. J gave up 4 bases and V 2 bases, and 12 bases lay outside the gene matches. The CDR3 has 18 amino acids. Per the germline V gene, CDR1 is SGDLS and CDR2 is YYNGEE. The chain's CDR3 is CASSVSPPGQGSTGELFF. CDR3 DNA: TGTGCCAGCAGCGTTTCTCCGCCGGGACAGGGAAGCACCGGGGAGCTGTTTTTT.

The gene calls are TRBV4-3 and TRBJ1-5; 8 positions agree with TRBD1. The germline gives CDR1 LGHNA, CDR2 YSLEER. CDR3 length: 19 residues. V was pared by 1 base and J by 0 bases, with 11 bases of the junction left unmatched. This chain's CDR3 is CASSQGWTGSSYSNQPQHF. The CDR3 nucleotides are TGCGCCAGCAGCCAAGGATGGACAGGGTCGTCGTATAGCAATCAGCCCCAGCATTTT.

The chain links TRBV9 to TRBJ2-3, with 7 bases matching TRBD2. After removal of 0 bases from V and 1 base from J, the junction contained 5 bases not matched to a gene. There are 16 residues in the CDR3. Germline V lookup: CDR1 SGDLS, CDR2 YYNGEE. The CDR3 DNA follows: TGTGCCAGCAGCGTAGAGCGGGGATTAGGCACAGATACGCAGTATTTT. Translated: CASSVERGLGTDTQYF.

V gene TRBV5-1 combines with J gene TRBJ1-1, with D possibly being TRBD1 (6 bases). From germline, CDR1 is SGHRS and CDR2 YFSETQ. The CDR3 is made up of 15 amino acids. V lost 4 bases and J lost 0, with 13 bases in between. CDR3 sequence (DNA): TGCGCCAGCAGCCCCGAAGGGGGAATGAACACTGAAGCTTTCTTT. Its translation: CASSPEGGMNTEAFF.

V usage is TRBV6-2 or TRBV6-3 and J usage is TRBJ1-6; D is unclear. Trimming removed 0 bases at V and 6 bases at J, with 6 bases between. The CDR3 has 14 residues. Germline CDR1 is MNHEY and CDR2 is SVGEGT. The CDR3 sequence is CASSYSPRNSPLHF. CDR3 in DNA: TGTGCCAGCAGTTACTCGCCGCGTAATTCACCCCTCCACTTT.

This clone was counted a few times. This chain joins TRBV7-8 and TRBJ2-1; 8 bases align to TRBD2. The CDR3 contains 16 residues. Trimming at V came to 5 bases and at J to 7 bases, leaving 13 bases not matched to a gene. From germline, CDR1 is SGHVS and CDR2 FQNEAQ. The CDR3 DNA follows: TGTGCCAGCAGCCCAACGACTAGCGCTTTTACAAATGAGCAGTTCTTC. It codes for CASSPTTSAFTNEQFF.

The J gene is TRBJ2-3, the V gene TRBV7-2; 9 bases align to TRBD2. J lost 7 bases, V lost 5 bases, and 7 bases had no gene match. From germline, CDR1 is SGHTA and CDR2 FQGNSA. This CDR3 has 14 amino acids. CDR3 sequence (DNA): TGTGCCAGCAGCCGCGGGGGGGCCTCAAATACGCAGTATTTT. It yields the protein CASSRGGASNTQYF.

The chain combines TRBV12-3 or TRBV12-4 with TRBJ2-7, with D possibly TRBD1 on 6 matching bases. Trimming removed 3 bases from V and 6 bases from J, with 12 bases in between. The CDR3 totals 13 residues. CDR3 amino acids: CASSFEGVGEQYF. CDR3 nucleotide sequence: TGTGCCAGCAGTTTCGAGGGGGTTGGCGAGCAGTACTTC.